In its sample, the clone carrying this T cell receptor (beta chain) was seen once. Antigen unknown. The sample is drawn from a study of shared clonotypes between healthy human individuals. General observations from the study: It was the non-shared clonotypes that had lower generation probabilities than clonotypes shared by all four donors.

TCRdb keeps only in-frame clones here, not all; method: immunoSEQ multiplex PCR. The table includes approximately 1.1 million clones, around 78% detected once. The V gene's germline CDR1 is LGHNA and CDR2 YNFKEQ. V was cut by 0 bases and J by 0 bases, with 9 bases left in between. This CDR3 spans 15 amino acids. Sequenced material: memory CD4+ T cells from PBMCs. Described subset: CD45RA-negative fraction. The TCR was taken from a man between 18 and 35 years old in good health. Some clones in this sample may be carry-over from other donors' samples. The gene calls are TRBV4-2 and TRBJ2-7; D not resolved. The CDR3 loop reads CASSQEYSTSYEQYF. The DNA for the CDR3 is TGTGCCAGCAGCCAAGAGTATTCCACCTCCTACGAGCAGTACTTC.